This T cell receptor (beta chain) was observed in a study of T cell responses to AZD1222 COVID-19 vaccine. The assay was immunoSEQ multiplex PCR, and TCRdb's table has in-frame clones only and misses some. The table lists approximately 80,000 clones, around 89% of them singletons. Germline CDR1 reads LGHDT; CDR2 reads YNNKEL (reference sequence). Unmatched junction bases numbered 5, after V lost 6 bases and J lost 5 bases. The CDR3 spans 13 residues. The source was peripheral blood, collected on day 0 of AZD1222 vaccination. The TCR sequence derives from an adult in good health. The rearrangement uses TRBV3-1 (or the pseudogene TRBV3-2) and TRBJ1-1; TRBD1 matches 8 bases. In DNA, the CDR3 is TGTGCCAGCAGATTCGACAGGGGTACTGAAGCTTTCTTT. It yields the protein CASRFDRGTEAFF.